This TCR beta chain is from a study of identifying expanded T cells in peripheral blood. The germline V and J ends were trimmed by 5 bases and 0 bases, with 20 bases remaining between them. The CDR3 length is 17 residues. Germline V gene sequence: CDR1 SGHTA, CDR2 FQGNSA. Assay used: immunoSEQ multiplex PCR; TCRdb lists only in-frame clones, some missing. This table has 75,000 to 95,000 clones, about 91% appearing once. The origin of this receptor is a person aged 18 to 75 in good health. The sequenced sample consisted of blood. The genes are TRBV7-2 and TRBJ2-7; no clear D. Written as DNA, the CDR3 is TGTGCCAGCAGCCAAGAAAGGGCAGACATTTCCTCCTACGAGCAGTACTTC. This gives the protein CASSQERADISSYEQYF.